Detailed here is one T cell receptor beta chain. There is no known antigen for this receptor. Nothing much larger sits one base from this clone, and base qualities are not available. Additional sequencing covered unstimulated subsets from a few donor pairs, namely CD8+ effector memory, CD4+ naive, CD8+ TEMRA, CD4+ memory and CD8+ naive. Sorted unstimulated T cells and proliferating T cells recovered from mixed lymphocyte reactions were subjected to TCRbeta CDR3 sequencing. Fresh whole blood from approximately ten HLA-typed healthy donors was used to isolate PBMCs. Per the germline V gene (reference sequence), GTSNPN is the CDR1 and SVGIG is the CDR2. V lost 2 bases and J lost 7 bases; the stretch between them is 17 bases long. Inclusive of the bounding cysteine and phenylalanine, the CDR3 is 14 residues long. Only the CDR3 portion is preserved as DNA: 42 bases, with reading frame beginning at the first base.

Library construction relied on the immunoSEQ multiplex PCR assay. Approximately 100,000 TCR templates per sample were assayed on the deep sequencing platform. Genomic DNA extracted from sorted T cells was used for TCRbeta CDR3 sequencing. The study's own analysis went as follows. The R programming language was used for the clonal analysis of the TCRbeta CDR3 data. Comparing unstimulated samples against CFSE-low samples taken after the reaction was how alloreactive CD4+ and CD8+ clones were defined. Regulatory or non-regulatory origin was assigned to alloreactive CD4+ clones by matching of sequences to sorted unstimulated Treg and non-Treg repertoires. TCRdb's version of the immuneACCESS table is confined to in-frame rearrangements and falls short of the full clone set. An unresolved V gene accounts for under half of the shortfall where checked; the remainder is of unknown origin. V, J and clone size derive from that table, while D and trimming were established from the DNA sequence. The sample table holds 50,000 to 55,000 clones, of which 95% to 97% were seen once. The top ten clonotypes cover roughly 0.6% of the sample.

This sample is drawn from a study of siplizumab effects on memory and regulatory T cells (dated by TCRdb to between 2018 and 2021). Regarding the study in general: The study examined how the anti-CD2 antibody siplizumab affects alloreactive T-cell subsets in allogeneic mixed lymphocyte reactions built from human PBMCs.

Overall study outcomes, separate from this receptor: Sequences below about 10^-5 frequency were poorly captured, so only a minor fraction of alloreactive clones could be mapped to unstimulated subsets. Siplizumab significantly lowered the cumulative frequency of alloreactive sequences that could be traced to unstimulated CD4+ memory T cells. Of the alloreactive CD4+ clones that could be mapped, the Treg-derived share averaged 68.8% with siplizumab compared with approximately 25% in control reactions. Roughly 80-97% of proliferating CD4+ or CD8+ clones could not be assigned a naive or memory phenotype. Greater diversity appeared to be present in unstimulated naive T cells than in memory T cells, and a substantial contribution to the alloresponse seemed to be made by naive cells. Whether proliferating Tregs from siplizumab cultures were suppressive was not functionally confirmed.

This receptor was identified in a human donor in good health. Material: naive CD4+ T cells sorted from blood. The sample's cell subset or site label, decoded: unstimulated naive T cells. This receptor chain uses TRBV30 and TRBJ1-1; the D segment could be TRBD1, given 5 matching bases. The sequenced DNA: TGTGCCTGGAGTCTCCATGGGACGATGGGTGAAGCTTTCTTT. It translates to CAWSLHGTMGEAFF. Reference TRBV30 and TRBJ1-1 genes cover what lies past the CDR3, so the full variable domain is SQTIHQWPATLVQPVGSPLSLECTVEGTSNPNLYWYRQAAGRGLQLLFYSVGIGQISSEVPQNLSASRPQDRQFILSSKKLLLSDSGFYLCAWSLHGTMGEAFFGQGTRLTVV.